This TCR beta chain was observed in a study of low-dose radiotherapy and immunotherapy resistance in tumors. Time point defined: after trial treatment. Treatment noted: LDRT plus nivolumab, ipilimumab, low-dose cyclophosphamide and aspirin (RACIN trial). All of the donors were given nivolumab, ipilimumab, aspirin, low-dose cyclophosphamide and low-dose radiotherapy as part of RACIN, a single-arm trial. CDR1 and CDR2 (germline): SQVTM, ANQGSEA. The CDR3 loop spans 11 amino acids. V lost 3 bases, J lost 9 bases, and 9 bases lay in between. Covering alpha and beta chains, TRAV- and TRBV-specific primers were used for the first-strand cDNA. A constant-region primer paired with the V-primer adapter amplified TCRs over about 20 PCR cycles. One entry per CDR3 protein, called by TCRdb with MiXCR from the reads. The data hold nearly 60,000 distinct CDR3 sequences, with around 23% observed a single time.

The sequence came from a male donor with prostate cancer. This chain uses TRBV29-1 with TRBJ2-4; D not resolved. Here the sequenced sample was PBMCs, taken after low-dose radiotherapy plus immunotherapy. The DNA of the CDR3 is TGCAGCGTTGACTATGTGGGCATTCAGTACTTC. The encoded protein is CSVDYVGIQYF.